These T cell receptor beta chains were read from a single sample in a study of beta chain features in type 1 diabetes. Repertoires were generated with immunoSEQ multiplex PCR, while TCRdb's copy carries only in-frame clones and drops some. This table has roughly 300,000 clones, approximately 10% appearing once. The sample comprised central memory CD4+ T cells from blood. Source of these receptors: a man aged 25-40 years with type 1 diabetes. Each CDR3 is given with its conserved first and last residue. A D gene is named only where the DNA matches it firmly. Expanded clones are given a class, and other clones once, few, many or no size at all.

>TRBV7-6|few|TRBJ1-1|.
CASSFRMNTEAFF
TGTGCCAGCAGCTTTCGGATGAACACTGAAGCTTTCTTT
>TRBV13|many|TRBJ2-5|.
CASSFLGETQYF
TGTGCCAGCAGCTTCTTAGGGGAGACCCAGTACTTC
>TRBV27|.|TRBJ1-2|.
CASSSPQQGNYGYTF
TGTGCCAGCAGTTCCCCTCAGCAGGGGAACTATGGCTACACCTTC
>TRBV11-2|few|TRBJ2-4|.
CASSLDGAAGVAKNIQYF
TGTGCCAGCAGCTTAGACGGGGCCGCGGGTGTGGCCAAAAACATTCAGTACTTC
>TRBV5-4|.|TRBJ2-5|TRBD2
CASSRASGAWGETQYF
TGTGCCAGCAGCCGCGCTAGCGGGGCATGGGGAGAGACCCAGTACTTC
>TRBV5-6|.|TRBJ2-3|TRBD2
CASSLELAGNTQYF
TGTGCCAGCAGCTTGGAGCTAGCGGGGAATACGCAGTATTTT
>TRBV6-1|.|TRBJ1-2|.
CASSEDVNPTF
TGTGCCAGCAGTGAAGATGTGAACCCGACCTTC
>TRBV7-8|few|TRBJ1-1|.
CASSSTGLATSEAFF
TGTGCCAGCAGCTCCACAGGGCTCGCGACGTCTGAAGCTTTCTTT
>TRBV28|.|TRBJ1-2|.
CASWSEGRGYTF
TGTGCCAGCTGGTCGGAGGGAAGAGGCTACACCTTC
>TRBV7-2|.|TRBJ2-5|.
CASSLAREETQYF
TGTGCCAGCAGCTTAGCAAGGGAAGAGACCCAGTACTTC
>TRBV7-2|few|TRBJ2-1|.
CASSFWGSYNEQFF
TGTGCCAGCAGCTTTTGGGGCTCCTACAATGAGCAGTTCTTC
>TRBV7-9|.|TRBJ2-7|.
CASSLDREQYF
TGTGCCAGCAGCTTAGATCGCGAGCAGTACTTC
>TRBV28|few|TRBJ1-4|.
CASSIATAVTNEKLFF
TGTGCCAGCAGCATTGCGACAGCAGTTACTAATGAAAAACTGTTTTTT
>TRBV28|.|TRBJ2-7|TRBD1
CASSERDRGVDEQYF
TGTGCCAGCAGTGAGAGGGACAGGGGGGTAGACGAGCAGTACTTC
>TRBV5-4|many|TRBJ2-7|.
CASSLGQGSYEQYF
TGTGCCAGCAGCTTGGGGCAGGGGAGTTACGAGCAGTACTTC
>TRBV9|few|TRBJ2-7|.
CASRSARYEQYF
TGTGCCAGCCGGTCCGCGCGCTACGAGCAGTACTTC
>TRBV29-1|few|TRBJ1-1|.
CSVLTGTVNTEAFF
TGCAGCGTTTTAACCGGGACGGTGAACACTGAAGCTTTCTTT
>TRBV29-1|.|TRBJ2-5|TRBD1
CSAQLDRLQETQYF
TGCAGCGCTCAACTGGACAGGTTACAAGAGACCCAGTACTTC